The 10 T cell receptor beta chains below were found in one sample sequenced in a study of blood T cell repertoires in COVID-19 (dated by TCRdb to between 2020 and 2021). Receptor amplification or capture employed the immunoSEQ multiplex PCR assay. The clones in this table, taken by TCRdb from immuneACCESS, are in-frame only. Not every clone is retained; where verified, under half of the shortfall comes from an unresolved V gene, and the cause of the rest is unknown. For this sample the table gives 200,000 to 250,000 clones, of which 65% to 90% were detected only once. The leading ten clones occupy about 2.4% of the sample. The sequencing sample was made of peripheral blood. Every receptor here comes from a woman in her seventies with COVID-19, enrolled during active disease.

The V and J genes are TRBV24-1 and TRBJ2-1; 7 bases are a match to TRBD2. The germline CDR1 and CDR2 sequences are KGHDR and SFDVKD. Trimming took 3 bases from V and 8 from J; bases not matched to a gene: 9. The CDR3 length is 15 residues. The CDR3 DNA follows: TGTGCCACCAGTGATCCGGGACTATCGACGGATGAGCAGTTCTTC. The encoded protein is CATSDPGLSTDEQFF.

J is TRBJ2-1 and V is TRBV5-1, with TRBD2 matching over 10 bases. In germline, CDR1 is SGHRS, CDR2 YFSETQ. This CDR3 region has 16 residues. V was clipped by 0 bases and J by 3 bases; unmatched bases: 3. The CDR3 sequence is CASSLGRTSGYNEQFF. DNA of the CDR3: TGCGCCAGCAGCTTGGGCAGGACTAGCGGCTACAATGAGCAGTTCTTC.

This sequence joins TRBV14 and TRBJ2-5, with D perhaps TRBD1 (5 bases). Germline V gene lookup returns CDR1 SGHDN and CDR2 FVKESK. The CDR3 sequence is 15 residues long. V was shortened by 0 bases and J by 3 bases, with 11 bases between the two germline ends. The CDR3 loop reads CASSQEGTGEETQYF. DNA for the CDR3: TGTGCCAGCAGCCAAGAGGGAACAGGAGAAGAGACCCAGTACTTC.

The J gene is TRBJ2-3, the V gene TRBV2; TRBD2 might be the D (6 bases). The germline V and J ends were trimmed by 4 bases and 4 bases, with 18 bases remaining between them. This CDR3 is built from 16 residues. Germline CDR1 SNHLY, CDR2 FYNNEI. CDR3 in DNA: TGTGCCAGCAGTGTGGGGACTCCAACTGGAGCAGATACGCAGTATTTT. It encodes CASSVGTPTGADTQYF.

This CDR3 reads CASSLRGQGNYGYTF. In DNA, the CDR3 is TGTGCCAGCAGCCTTCGAGGACAGGGGAACTATGGCTACACCTTC. The gene calls are TRBV9 and TRBJ1-2; 9 bases fit TRBD1. The V and J ends lost 4 bases and 2 bases, in that order; junction bases with no gene match: 6. Germline-derived CDR1 and CDR2 are SGDLS and YYNGEE. The CDR3 has 15 residues.

J is TRBJ2-2 and V is TRBV7-2; D unresolved. The germline V and J ends were trimmed by 6 bases and 4 bases, with 12 bases remaining between them. The germline CDR1 and CDR2 sequences are SGHTA and FQGNSA. This CDR3 spans 14 amino acids. This chain's CDR3 is CASSGSSGTGELFF. CDR3 coding DNA: TGTGCCAGCAGTGGGTCCTCGGGCACCGGGGAGCTGTTTTTT.

V and J are TRBV27 and TRBJ1-5; TRBD1 is a possible D gene (5 bases). Trimming removed 5 bases at V and 3 bases at J, with 14 bases between. This CDR3 contains 15 residues. Germline-derived CDR1 and CDR2 are MNHEY and SMNVEV (reference sequence). This chain's CDR3 is CASSPDEDNNQPQHF. The CDR3 DNA is TGTGCCAGCAGTCCAGATGAGGACAACAATCAGCCCCAGCATTTT.

This chain joins TRBV11-2 and TRBJ2-7, with 8 positions matching TRBD2. The CDR3 covers 14 residues. CDR1 is SGHAT, CDR2 FQNNGV, per germline. After removal of 5 bases from V and 3 bases from J, the junction contained 6 bases not matched to a gene. CDR3 in amino acids: CASSPSGGNYEQYF. Here the CDR3 DNA reads TGTGCCAGCAGCCCATCGGGGGGGAACTACGAGCAGTACTTC.

The V call is TRBV24-1, the J call TRBJ2-5, with TRBD1 identical over 8 bases. Germline CDR1 reads KGHDR; CDR2 reads SFDVKD. The CDR3 extends over 14 amino acids. V was pared by 7 bases and J by 5 bases, with 8 bases of the junction left unmatched. CDR3 coding DNA: TGTGCCACCAGGGAGGCAGGGGGCGTGGAGACCCAGTACTTC. It translates to CATREAGGVETQYF.

The chain employs TRBV9 and TRBJ1-2; 7 nucleotides agree with TRBD1. The V segment lost 3 bases and the J segment 5 bases; nucleotides outside the gene matches: 19. The CDR3 runs to 18 residues. Germline CDR1 is SGDLS and CDR2 is YYNGEE. This CDR3 reads CASSASVNHDWTGYGYTF. DNA of the CDR3: TGTGCCAGCAGCGCCAGCGTCAACCACGACTGGACAGGATATGGCTACACCTTC.